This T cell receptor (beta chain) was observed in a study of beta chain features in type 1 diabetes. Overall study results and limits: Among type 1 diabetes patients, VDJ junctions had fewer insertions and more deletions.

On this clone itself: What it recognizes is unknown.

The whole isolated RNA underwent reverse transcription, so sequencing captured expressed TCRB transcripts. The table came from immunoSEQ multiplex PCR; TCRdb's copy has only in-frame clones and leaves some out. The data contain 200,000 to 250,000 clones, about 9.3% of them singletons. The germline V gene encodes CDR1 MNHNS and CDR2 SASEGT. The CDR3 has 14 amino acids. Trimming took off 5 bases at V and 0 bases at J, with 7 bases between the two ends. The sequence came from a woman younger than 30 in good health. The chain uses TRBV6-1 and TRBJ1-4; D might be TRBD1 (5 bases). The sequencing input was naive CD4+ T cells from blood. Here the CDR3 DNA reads TGTGCCAGCAGTAAGACAGCAACTAATGAAAAACTGTTTTTT. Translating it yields CASSKTATNEKLFF.